Here is one TCR beta chain with its context. Its antigen is still unknown. This entry comes from a study of cytomegalovirus exposure and HLA in healthy donors. General study points: TCR beta chains numbering more than 150 were designated cytomegalovirus-associated.

The CDR3 consists of 14 residues. Germline CDR1 SGHTA, CDR2 FQGNSA. V lost 1 base, J lost 4 bases, and 3 bases stayed unmatched. Repertoires were generated with immunoSEQ multiplex PCR, while TCRdb's copy carries only in-frame clones and drops some. The data show around 120,000 clones, around nine tenths seen once. A 120-subject validation cohort, separate from the approximately 610-subject first cohort, supplied the donors. The sample comprised PBMCs. The chain carries TRBV7-2 and TRBJ2-7; 8 positions match TRBD1. The sequence derives from a woman aged 18-35 years in good health and CMV-seronegative. In DNA form, the CDR3 reads TGTGCCAGCAGCTTAGGGACAGGGTTTTACGAGCAGTACTTC. This translates into CASSLGTGFYEQYF.